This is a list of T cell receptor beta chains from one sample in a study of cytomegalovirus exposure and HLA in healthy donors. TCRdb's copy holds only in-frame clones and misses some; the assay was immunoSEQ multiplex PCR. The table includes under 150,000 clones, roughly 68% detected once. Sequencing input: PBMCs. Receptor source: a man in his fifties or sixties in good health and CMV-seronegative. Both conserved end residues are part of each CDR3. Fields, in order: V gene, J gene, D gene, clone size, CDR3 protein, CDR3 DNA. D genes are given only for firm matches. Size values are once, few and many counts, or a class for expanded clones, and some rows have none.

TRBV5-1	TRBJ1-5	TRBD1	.	CASRAGTGGYQPQHF	TGCGCCAGCAGGGCCGGGACAGGGGGCTATCAGCCCCAGCATTTT
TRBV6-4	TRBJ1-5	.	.	CASSPGSGSQPQHF	TGTGCCAGCAGCCCCGGATCAGGAAGTCAGCCCCAGCATTTT
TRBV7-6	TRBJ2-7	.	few	CASSSPRERGAEQYF	TGTGCCAGCAGTTCGCCCCGGGAACGCGGGGCCGAGCAGTACTTC
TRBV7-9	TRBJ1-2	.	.	CASTFGRQIFYGYTF	TGTGCCAGCACCTTTGGCCGACAGATCTTCTATGGCTACACCTTC
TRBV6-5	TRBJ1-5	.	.	CASSQQLGEPQHF	TGTGCCAGCAGCCAGCAGTTAGGAGAGCCCCAGCATTTT
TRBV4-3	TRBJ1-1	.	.	CASSRGTEAFF	TGCGCCAGCAGCCGCGGGACTGAAGCTTTCTTT
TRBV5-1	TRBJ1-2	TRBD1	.	CASSLAGGGYTF	TGCGCCAGCAGCTTGGCAGGGGGTGGCTACACCTTC
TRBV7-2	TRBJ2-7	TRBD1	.	CASSLVGSGQAYEQYF	TGTGCCAGCAGCTTAGTAGGGTCGGGACAGGCCTACGAGCAGTACTTC
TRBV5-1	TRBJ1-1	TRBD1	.	CASSPVRDRVNTEAFF	TGCGCCAGCAGCCCGGTCCGGGACAGGGTGAACACTGAAGCTTTCTTT
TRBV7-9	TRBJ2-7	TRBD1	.	CASSLAFGQGFSYEQYF	TGTGCCAGCAGCTTAGCGTTCGGACAGGGTTTCTCCTACGAGCAGTACTTC
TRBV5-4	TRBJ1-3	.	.	CASSFETGNTIYF	TGTGCCAGCAGCTTCGAGACTGGAAACACCATATATTTT